The 9 T cell receptor beta chains given below trace back to one sample, sequenced in a study of identifying expanded T cells in peripheral blood. Using immunoSEQ multiplex PCR, the repertoire was profiled, and TCRdb retains in-frame clones only, with some absent. This table has about 130,000 clones, 86% appearing once. Material: blood. These receptors all come from a person aged 18 to 70 in good health.

This rearrangement joins TRBV27 to TRBJ1-5; D is perhaps TRBD1 (5 bases). V was shortened by 0 bases and J by 1 base, with 7 bases between the two germline ends. Germline V gene lookup returns CDR1 MNHEY and CDR2 SMNVEV (reference sequence). The CDR3 is made up of 15 amino acids. The CDR3 spells CASSLSGGSNQPQHF. CDR3 sequence (DNA): TGTGCCAGCAGTTTATCCGGGGGAAGCAATCAGCCCCAGCATTTT.

The chain has TRBV7-2 and TRBJ2-3, with 11 bases identical to TRBD2. V shed 5 bases and J 5 bases; nucleotides not matched to a gene: 6. CDR1 and CDR2 (germline): SGHTA, FQGNSA. The CDR3 totals 15 residues. The CDR3 is CASSPPLAGGDTQYF. In nucleotides, the CDR3 is TGTGCCAGCAGCCCCCCCCTAGCGGGGGGAGATACGCAGTATTTT.

The rearrangement links TRBV9 to TRBJ2-1; 10 bases are a match to TRBD2. Germline CDR1 SGDLS, CDR2 YYNGEE. Trimming removed 2 bases from V and 8 bases from J; junction bases left unmatched: 4. The CDR3 has 14 amino acids. For the CDR3, the DNA is TGTGCCAGCAGCGTTAGCGGGGGGCCCGATGAGCAGTTCTTC. This translates into CASSVSGGPDEQFF. Together with reference TRBV9 and TRBJ2-1, the CDR3 gives the full variable domain: DSGVTQTPKHLITATGQRVTLRCSPRSGDLSVYWYQQSLDQGLQFLIQYYNGEERAKGNILERFSAQQFPDLHSELNLSSLELGDSALYFCASSVSGGPDEQFFGPGTRLTVL.

The chain joins TRBV7-9 to TRBJ2-1, with D unclear. CDR3 length: 13 amino acids. Trimming cost V 3 bases and J 5 bases, with 8 bases left between them. CDR1 and CDR2 (germline): SEHNR, FQNEAQ (reference sequence). The CDR3 protein is CASSLDGNNEQFF. The CDR3 DNA sequence: TGTGCCAGCAGCTTGGACGGAAACAATGAGCAGTTCTTC.

The gene calls are TRBV2 and TRBJ1-6, with unresolved D. Germline CDR1 SNHLY, CDR2 FYNNEI. V dropped 7 bases and J dropped 9 bases, with 16 bases sitting between them. The length of the CDR3 is 14 residues. The CDR3 is CASTSTGVGSPLHF. CDR3 sequence (DNA): TGTGCCAGCACCTCGACTGGGGTGGGTTCACCCCTCCACTTT.

The chain carries TRBV2 and TRBJ2-2; D not certain. Germline lookup yields CDR1 SNHLY and CDR2 FYNNEI. The CDR3 totals 12 residues. Deletions cut 3 bases from V and 5 bases from J, with 4 bases between. Here the CDR3 reads CASSERTGELFF. As DNA, the CDR3 is TGTGCCAGCAGTGAGAGAACCGGGGAGCTGTTTTTT.

This rearrangement joins TRBV5-4 to TRBJ1-4; D is ambiguous. V was shortened by 0 bases and J by 5 bases, with 11 bases between the two germline ends. Germline V CDR1 and CDR2: SGHNT, YYREEE (reference sequence). This CDR3 region has 15 residues. CDR3 residues: CASSLAGRGNEKLFF. CDR3 sequence (DNA): TGTGCCAGCAGCTTGGCTGGGAGAGGGAATGAAAAACTGTTTTTT. The full variable domain, completed using reference TRBV5-4 and TRBJ1-4, is ETGVTQSPTHLIKTRGQQVTLRCSSQSGHNTVSWYQQALGQGPQFIFQYYREEENGRGNFPPRFSGLQFPNYSSELNVNALELDDSALYLCASSLAGRGNEKLFFGSGTQLSVL.

The chain couples TRBV19 to TRBJ2-7, with TRBD1 identical over 10 bases. Trimming at V came to 3 bases and at J to 2 bases, leaving 4 bases not matched to a gene. The CDR3 consists of 15 residues. Germline loops: CDR1 LNHDA, CDR2 SQIVND (reference sequence). This chain's CDR3 is CASSIGTGETYEQYF. CDR3 nucleotide sequence: TGTGCCAGTAGTATTGGGACAGGGGAGACCTACGAGCAGTACTTC.

The V and J genes are TRBV7-9 and TRBJ1-1; D ambiguous. With 2 bases removed from V and 2 bases from J, the gap between germline ends came to 9 bases. Per germline, CDR1 SEHNR and CDR2 FQNEAQ (reference sequence). The CDR3 totals 14 residues. Here the CDR3 DNA reads TGTGCCAGCAGCTTAATACTGGGAAACACTGAAGCTTTCTTT. As protein: CASSLILGNTEAFF.